This TCR beta chain was identified in a study of blood T cell repertoires in COVID-19 (dated by TCRdb to the early 2020s). Regarding the study in general: The collaborator samples originated in the United States, Italy and Spain and spanned the acute and convalescent phases of COVID-19. The samples were drawn from two sources: the first 160 participants of the ongoing ImmuneRACE study, and 1,000 to 1,500 subjects contributed by 6 global collaborators. The sample metadata nearly always contained a de-identified subject ID, COVID-19 status, age in years and sex. The dataset comprised deeply sampled blood TCRbeta repertoires from subjects exposed to, actively infected with, or recovered from COVID-19. HLA class I and class II types, where available, came from metadata supplied by the sample provider rather than from assay-based typing. A freely available public database, intended as a resource for researchers studying the immune response to SARS-CoV-2, is where the repertoires were released. The material from the prospective study consisted of cDNA or gDNA derived from T cells, B-cell-depleted T cells, or PBMCs.

This clone appeared a single time. There is no known antigen for this receptor. Per-nucleotide qualities are absent, and no much larger clonotype sits a single base away. The CDR3 sequence holds 17 residues, the cysteine and phenylalanine included. Only the CDR3 portion is preserved as DNA: 51 bases, with reading frame beginning at the first base. V was cut back by 5 bases and J by 0 bases, leaving a gap of 14 bases between them. CDR1 SEHNR and CDR2 FQNEAQ were looked up in the germline V gene (reference sequence). Overall study outcomes, separate from this receptor: Clinical and demographic metadata were provided uncurated, with the amount varying by source and participant.

The immunoSEQ Assay, a bias-controlled multiplex PCR, was used to amplify TCRbeta CDR3 regions from genomic DNA. In the original analysis: The number of nucleated cells in each sample was estimated by amplification of reference gene primers within the assay. To quantify the absolute abundance of each unique TCRbeta CDR3 rearrangement, sequence reads were collapsed and filtered. For each sample, productive Simpson clonality was calculated as the square root of Simpson's diversity index over productive rearrangements. TCRdb carries this immuneACCESS record with in-frame sequences only. Its versions omit some clonotypes, under half of them owing to an unresolved V gene in the studies checked, with the rest unexplained. The V and J calls and clone size come from that table; D and trimming were worked out from the DNA. The sample includes under 300,000 clones, with about nine tenths observed a single time. Around 0.9% of the sample is taken by the ten largest.

One collaborating source in Seattle enrolled patients while the patients were actively infected and followed the patients over time throughout the course of disease. The collaborating institutions used their own protocols to collect whole blood in K2EDTA tubes. For TCRbeta analysis, collaborators shipped samples in one of three forms: frozen whole blood, isolated PBMCs, or DNA extracted from either of those sample types. Sample: peripheral blood. The V gene is TRBV7-9 and the J gene is TRBJ1-6, with the D gene uncertain. The sequence was obtained from a man aged 30-40 years with COVID-19, enrolled during active disease. The DNA reads TGTGCCAGCAGCCTACCCGACCGGAGCTCCTATAATTCACCCCTCCACTTT. Translated, this gives CASSLPDRSSYNSPLHF.